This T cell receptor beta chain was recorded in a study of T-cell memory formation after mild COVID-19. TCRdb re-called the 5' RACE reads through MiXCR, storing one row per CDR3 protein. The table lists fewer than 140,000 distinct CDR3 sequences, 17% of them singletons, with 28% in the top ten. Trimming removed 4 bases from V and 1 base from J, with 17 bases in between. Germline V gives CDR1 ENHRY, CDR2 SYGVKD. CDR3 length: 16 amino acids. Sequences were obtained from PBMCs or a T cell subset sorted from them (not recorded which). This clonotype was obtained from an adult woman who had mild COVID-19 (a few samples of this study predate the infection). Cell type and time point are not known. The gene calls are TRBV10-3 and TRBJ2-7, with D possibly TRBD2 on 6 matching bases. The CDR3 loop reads CAISARPRGSSYEQYF. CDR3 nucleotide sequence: TGTGCCATCAGTGCCCGCCCGCGGGGAAGTTCCTACGAGCAGTACTTC.